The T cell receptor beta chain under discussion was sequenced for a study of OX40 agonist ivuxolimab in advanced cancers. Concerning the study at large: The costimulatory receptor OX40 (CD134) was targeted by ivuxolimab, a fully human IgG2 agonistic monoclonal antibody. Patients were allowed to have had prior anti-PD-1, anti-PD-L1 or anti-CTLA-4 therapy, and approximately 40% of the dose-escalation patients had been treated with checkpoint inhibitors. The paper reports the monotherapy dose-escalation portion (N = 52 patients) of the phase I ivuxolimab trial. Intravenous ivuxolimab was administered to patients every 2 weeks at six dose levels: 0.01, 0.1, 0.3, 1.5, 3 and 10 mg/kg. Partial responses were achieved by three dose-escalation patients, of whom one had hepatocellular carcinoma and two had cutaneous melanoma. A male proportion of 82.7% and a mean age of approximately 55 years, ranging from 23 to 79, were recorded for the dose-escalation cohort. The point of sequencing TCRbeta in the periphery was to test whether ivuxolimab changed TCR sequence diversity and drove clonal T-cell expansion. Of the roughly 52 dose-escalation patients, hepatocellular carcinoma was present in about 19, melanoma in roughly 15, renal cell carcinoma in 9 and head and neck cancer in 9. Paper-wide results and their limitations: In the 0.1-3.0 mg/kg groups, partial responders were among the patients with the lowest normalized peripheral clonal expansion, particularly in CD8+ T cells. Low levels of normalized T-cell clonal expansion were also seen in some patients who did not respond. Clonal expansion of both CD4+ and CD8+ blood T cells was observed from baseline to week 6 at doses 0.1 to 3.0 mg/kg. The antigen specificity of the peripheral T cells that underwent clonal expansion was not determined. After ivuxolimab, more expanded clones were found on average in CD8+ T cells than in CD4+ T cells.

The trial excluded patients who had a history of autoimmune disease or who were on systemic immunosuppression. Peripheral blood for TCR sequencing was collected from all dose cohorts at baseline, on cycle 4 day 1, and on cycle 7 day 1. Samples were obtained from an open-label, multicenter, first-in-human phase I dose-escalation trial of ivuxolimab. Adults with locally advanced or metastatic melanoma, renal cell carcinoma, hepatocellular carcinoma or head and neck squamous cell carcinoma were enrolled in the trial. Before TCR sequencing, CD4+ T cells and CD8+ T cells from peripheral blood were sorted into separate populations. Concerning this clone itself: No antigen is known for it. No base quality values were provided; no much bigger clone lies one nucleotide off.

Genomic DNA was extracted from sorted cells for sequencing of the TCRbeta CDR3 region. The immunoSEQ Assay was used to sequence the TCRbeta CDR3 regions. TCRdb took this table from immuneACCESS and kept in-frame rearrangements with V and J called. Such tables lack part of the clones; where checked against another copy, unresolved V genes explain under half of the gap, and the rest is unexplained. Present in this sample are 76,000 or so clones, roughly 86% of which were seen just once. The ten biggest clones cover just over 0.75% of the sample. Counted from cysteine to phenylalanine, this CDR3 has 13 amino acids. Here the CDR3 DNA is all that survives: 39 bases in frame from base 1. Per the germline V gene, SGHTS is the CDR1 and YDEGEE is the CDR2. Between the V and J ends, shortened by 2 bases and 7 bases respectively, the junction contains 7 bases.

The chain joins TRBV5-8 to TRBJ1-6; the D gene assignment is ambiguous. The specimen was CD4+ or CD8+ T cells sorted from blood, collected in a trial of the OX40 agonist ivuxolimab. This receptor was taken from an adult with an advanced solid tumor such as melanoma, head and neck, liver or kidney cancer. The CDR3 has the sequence CASSFGGNSPLHF. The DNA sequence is TGTGCCAGCAGCTTCGGTGGGAATTCACCCCTCCACTTT.